A single sample is the source of the 19 T cell receptor beta chains below, sequenced in a study of cytomegalovirus exposure and HLA in healthy donors. The method was immunoSEQ multiplex PCR; TCRdb's version includes in-frame clones alone and lacks a portion of them. The repertoire holds over 200,000 clones, 88% seen once, with approximately 2.9% in the top ten. Sample: PBMCs. Source of these receptors: a woman under 30 in good health and CMV-seronegative.

The CDR3 here is CASSSLLRTQYF. For the CDR3, the DNA is TGTGCCAGCAGCTCACTCCTTCGGACGCAGTATTTT. V is TRBV7-2 and J is TRBJ2-3; D unresolved. V lost 4 bases and J lost 9, with 11 bases in between. This CDR3 contains 12 residues. Germline loops: CDR1 SGHTA, CDR2 FQGNSA.

The chain uses TRBV10-3 and TRBJ2-7, with a weak D call TRBD2 (5 bases). V shed 4 bases and J shed 6 bases, with 10 bases lying between them. CDR3 size: 12 residues. Germline CDR1 reads ENHRY; CDR2 reads SYGVKD. The CDR3 coding sequence is TGTGCCATCAGTGGAGGGTCTTCCGAGCAGTACTTC. It yields the protein CAISGGSSEQYF.

The chain uses TRBV25-1 and TRBJ2-3; the D gene is possibly TRBD2 (6 bases). Trimming left V 8 bases short and J 6 bases short, with 15 bases between. The germline gives CDR1 MGHDK, CDR2 SYGVNS. This CDR3 has 13 amino acids. DNA of the CDR3: TGTGCCAGCGGGATCGGGGGTGTTGATACGCAGTATTTT. Translated: CASGIGGVDTQYF.

Here the CDR3 DNA reads TGTGCCAGCAGTGAAGCTCTGGCGAGGGCTGAAGCTTTCTTT. This gives the protein CASSEALARAEAFF. V and J are TRBV2 and TRBJ1-1; D not certain. V was shortened by 0 bases and J by 6 bases, with 11 bases between the two germline ends. This CDR3 region has 14 residues. Germline V gene sequence: CDR1 SNHLY, CDR2 FYNNEI.

This chain joins TRBV6-5 and TRBJ2-3, with D possibly TRBD2 on 6 matching bases. The germline gives CDR1 MNHEY, CDR2 SVGAGI. V was clipped by 6 bases and J by 2 bases, with 12 bases between them. CDR3 length equals 14 residues. The CDR3 DNA is TGTGCCAGCAGCCTCGGGACTTACACAGATACGCAGTATTTT. Its protein is CASSLGTYTDTQYF.

CDR3 loop: CASSPGVYGYTF. In DNA form, the CDR3 reads TGTGCCAGCAGCCCGGGAGTCTATGGCTACACCTTC. The chain links TRBV16 to TRBJ1-2; D not certain. Germline V lookup: CDR1 KGHSY, CDR2 FQNENV. This CDR3 has 12 residues. V dropped 4 bases and J dropped 4 bases, with 7 bases sitting between them. Filled out from reference TRBV16 and TRBJ1-2, the complete variable domain reads GEEVAQTPKHLVRGEGQKAKLYCAPIKGHSYVFWYQQVLKNEFKFLISFQNENVFDETGMPKERFSAKCLPNSPCSLEIQATKLEDSAVYFCASSPGVYGYTFGSGTRLTVV.

The chain employs TRBV6-1 and TRBJ2-7; D might be TRBD2 (6 bases). This CDR3 has 17 amino acids. The ends were cut back, 1 base at V and 5 bases at J, with 21 bases in the middle. Germline CDR1 MNHNS, CDR2 SASEGT. CDR3 DNA: TGTGCCAGCAGTGAAGGAACGGCGGGAACCTACTTCAACGAGCAGTACTTC. As protein: CASSEGTAGTYFNEQYF.

V usage is TRBV18 and J usage is TRBJ1-1; D unclear. In germline, CDR1 is KGHSH, CDR2 LQKENI. CDR3 length: 13 amino acids. Between the trimmed V and J ends, which lost 0 bases and 3 bases, there was a span of 5 bases. CDR3 amino acids: CASSPPSDTEAFF. CDR3 nucleotides: TGTGCCAGCTCACCACCCTCCGACACTGAAGCTTTCTTT.

The V and J genes are TRBV14 and TRBJ2-7; the D is unclear. V was shortened by 0 bases and J by 6 bases, with 9 bases between the two germline ends. CDR1 is SGHDN, CDR2 FVKESK, per germline. CDR3 size: 13 residues. CDR3 sequence (DNA): TGTGCCAGCAGCCAAGATGGAGCTCGCGAGCAGTACTTC. It codes for CASSQDGAREQYF.

This chain uses TRBV11-1 with TRBJ2-5, with a tentative D call TRBD2 (6 bases). Germline loops: CDR1 SGHAT, CDR2 FQDESV (reference sequence). The CDR3 length is 13 residues. Trimming stripped 1 base from V and 5 bases from J, with 8 bases between. CDR3 sequence: CASSLGGTETQYF. As DNA, the CDR3 is TGTGCCAGCAGCTTAGGAGGGACTGAGACCCAGTACTTC.

The chain uses TRBV19 and TRBJ2-2, with D unresolved. The germline V gene has CDR1 LNHDA and CDR2 SQIVND (reference sequence). Trimming left V 8 bases short and J 2 bases short, with 9 bases between. The CDR3 is made up of 13 amino acids. CDR3 DNA sequence: TGTGCCAGTTACGGGTCAAACACCGGGGAGCTGTTTTTT. Its protein is CASYGSNTGELFF.

The chain joins TRBV7-9 to TRBJ2-1; no clear D. Germline-derived CDR1 and CDR2 are SEHNR and FQNEAQ (reference sequence). V was pared by 2 bases and J by 3 bases, with 11 bases between. The CDR3 is 15 amino acids. The CDR3 DNA reads TGTGCCAGCAGCTTACTGCTAGAATTCTACAATGAGCAGTTCTTC. Encoded protein: CASSLLLEFYNEQFF.

This clone has a handful of counts. CDR3 protein: CSVANGDSGYTF. The CDR3 DNA sequence: TGCAGCGTTGCGAACGGGGACAGTGGCTACACCTTC. This chain joins TRBV29-1 and TRBJ1-2; TRBD1 aligns across 7 bases. CDR3 length: 12 amino acids. From germline, CDR1 is SQVTM and CDR2 ANQGSEA. V dropped 4 bases and J dropped 7; count of bases not matched to a gene: 6.

The chain employs TRBV5-6 and TRBJ2-7, with 7 bases lining up with TRBD1. This CDR3 comprises 14 residues. V gave up 0 bases and J gave up 2 bases; unmatched junction bases: 2. Looked up from germline, CDR1 is SGHDT and CDR2 is YYEEEE. The CDR3 region has the DNA TGTGCCAGCAGCTTGGGGACAGGAGCCTACGAGCAGTACTTC. Translation gives CASSLGTGAYEQYF.

The J gene is TRBJ2-3, the V gene TRBV6-5; D gene unclear. The germline V gene encodes CDR1 MNHEY and CDR2 SVGAGI. V shed 0 bases and J shed 1 base, with 8 bases lying between them. The CDR3 sequence is 15 residues long. The CDR3 nucleotides read TGTGCCAGCAGTTACTCGATGTCAGGCACAGATACGCAGTATTTT. Its protein product is CASSYSMSGTDTQYF.

The V call is TRBV5-1, the J call TRBJ2-1; 8 nucleotides match TRBD2. Germline V gene sequence: CDR1 SGHRS, CDR2 YFSETQ. The CDR3 extends over 17 amino acids. The V gene end was trimmed by 4 bases and the J gene end by 2 bases; junction bases not matched to a gene: 11. CDR3 nucleotides: TGCGCCAGCAGCGAGGGACTAGGGCGAATCACCTACAATGAGCAGTTCTTC. This gives the protein CASSEGLGRITYNEQFF.

The chain combines TRBV18 with TRBJ2-7, with a weak D call TRBD1 (6 bases). Germline V lookup: CDR1 KGHSH, CDR2 LQKENI. This CDR3 is 15 amino acids long. Deletions cut 1 base from V and 3 bases from J, with 13 bases between. CDR3 coding DNA: TGTGCCAGCTCACCACGTCCAGGGGTCATCTACGAGCAGTACTTC. As protein: CASSPRPGVIYEQYF.

This chain links TRBV2 with TRBJ2-7; D is perhaps TRBD2 (5 bases). Trimming stripped 3 bases from V and 2 bases from J, with 11 bases between. The CDR3 covers 14 residues. Germline V gene data show CDR1 as SNHLY and CDR2 as FYNNEI. CDR3 sequence: CASSDLALAYEQYF. In nucleotides, the CDR3 is TGTGCCAGCAGTGACCTAGCCTTGGCCTACGAGCAGTACTTC.

V is TRBV10-3 and J is TRBJ1-2, with TRBD1 as a possible D gene (6 bases). Germline V lookup: CDR1 ENHRY, CDR2 SYGVKD. This CDR3 comprises 12 residues. The ends were cut back, 8 bases at V and 6 bases at J, with 13 bases in the middle. CDR3 in DNA: TGTGCCATCCAACAGGGTTTAGATGGCTACACCTTC. It codes for CAIQQGLDGYTF.